The 21 T cell receptor beta chains presented below share a single source sample, sequenced in a study of blood T cell repertoires in COVID-19. Produced via immunoSEQ multiplex PCR; TCRdb's table is partial and in-frame only. The sample holds about 180,000 clones; 70% to 90% are singletons and the top ten take about 5.8%. Sequencing was done on a sample of peripheral blood. These receptor sequences come from a woman aged 45-60 years with COVID-19, enrolled during active disease.

This clone was observed a single time. The chain employs TRBV24-1 and TRBJ2-3, with a weak D call TRBD1 (6 bases). Deletions cut 10 bases from V and 0 bases from J, with 13 bases between. Per germline, CDR1 KGHDR and CDR2 SFDVKD. This CDR3 region has 14 residues. The CDR3 DNA follows: TGTGCCACATCAGGGGATTTTAGCACAGATACGCAGTATTTT. Translation gives CATSGDFSTDTQYF.

In this sample, this clone turned up a few times. The CDR3 spells CASEGQSNTEAFF. The DNA for the CDR3 is TGTGCCAGCGAGGGACAGTCGAACACTGAAGCTTTCTTT. V gene TRBV6-5 combines with J gene TRBJ1-1; 7 nucleotides match TRBD1. Germline lookup yields CDR1 MNHEY and CDR2 SVGAGI. The J segment lost 1 base and the V segment lost 8 bases, leaving 4 bases of the junction unmatched. The CDR3 is made up of 13 amino acids.

J is TRBJ1-1 and V is TRBV2; TRBD1 is a possible D gene (5 bases). The CDR3 runs 15 residues. Germline CDR1 and CDR2: SNHLY and FYNNEI. V lost 2 bases and J lost 1, with 11 bases in between. CDR3 protein: CASSERQTPNTEAFF. The CDR3 region has the DNA TGTGCCAGCAGTGAAAGACAGACCCCGAACACTGAAGCTTTCTTT.

V and J are TRBV10-3 and TRBJ1-6; D is unresolved. V was cut by 7 bases and J by 5 bases, with 9 bases left in between. CDR1 is ENHRY, CDR2 SYGVKD, per germline. The CDR3 has 13 amino acids. The CDR3 loop reads CAITPGNNSPLHF. The CDR3, as DNA: TGTGCCATCACTCCGGGAAATAATTCACCCCTCCACTTT.

The chain recombines TRBV6-2 or TRBV6-3 with TRBJ2-5; D gene ambiguous. The germline CDR1 and CDR2 sequences are MNHEY and SVGEGT. The CDR3 covers 14 residues. The V gene lost 2 bases and the J gene lost 3 bases, with 10 bases spanning the gap. CDR3 DNA sequence: TGTGCCAGCAGTTACCACGACATCGAAGAGACCCAGTACTTC. This encodes CASSYHDIEETQYF.

This rearrangement joins TRBV19 to TRBJ1-1; 9 bases map to TRBD1. Trimming cost V 5 bases and J 4 bases; bases outside gene matches: 11. Germline-derived CDR1 and CDR2 are LNHDA and SQIVND (reference sequence). CDR3 length equals 16 residues. The CDR3 DNA reads TGTGCCAGTAGTGCCCGGACAGGGGCATTGTCCACTGAAGCTTTCTTT. This encodes CASSARTGALSTEAFF.

The genes are TRBV2 and TRBJ1-1, with D uncertain. Looked up from germline, CDR1 is SNHLY and CDR2 is FYNNEI. There are 12 residues in the CDR3. The V end lost 4 bases, the J end lost 9 bases, and 12 bases lay between the germline ends. The DNA for the CDR3 is TGTGCCAGCAGTGTCTACAGTAATCAAGCTTTCTTT. Residues: CASSVYSNQAFF.

This clone showed up just a few times. The chain couples TRBV7-9 to TRBJ1-2, with 9 bases lining up with TRBD1. The trim removed 5 bases at V and 6 bases at J, leaving 4 bases unmatched. The CDR3 covers 13 residues. Germline V gene data show CDR1 as SEHNR and CDR2 as FQNEAQ (reference sequence). CDR3 region: CASSRTGENGYTF. CDR3 DNA: TGTGCCAGCAGCCGGACAGGGGAGAATGGCTACACCTTC.

The V call is TRBV6-5, the J call TRBJ2-1; 10 nucleotides line up with TRBD2. The CDR3 has 15 residues. Germline lookup yields CDR1 MNHEY and CDR2 SVGAGI. The trim removed 2 bases at V and 6 bases at J, leaving 4 bases unmatched. The CDR3 spells CASSYELAGTNEQFF. The CDR3 bases are TGTGCCAGCAGTTACGAACTAGCGGGGACCAATGAGCAGTTCTTC.

The V and J genes are TRBV28 and TRBJ1-2; TRBD1 aligns across 10 bases. This CDR3 has 14 amino acids. J lost 7 bases, V lost 4 bases, and 6 bases had no gene match. CDR1 is MDHEN, CDR2 SYDVKM, per germline. The CDR3 is CASSSRQGAGGYTF. The CDR3 DNA follows: TGTGCCAGCAGTTCGCGACAGGGGGCGGGTGGCTACACCTTC.

The chain carries TRBV19 and TRBJ2-1; 7 bases are shared with TRBD2. The CDR3 runs to 16 residues. Germline-derived CDR1 and CDR2 are LNHDA and SQIVND (reference sequence). Trimming took 2 bases from V and 6 from J; bases not matched to a gene: 10. CDR3 DNA sequence: TGTGCCAGTAGTATATTAGGGAGCGGGGAGTCCAATGAGCAGTTCTTC. The encoded protein is CASSILGSGESNEQFF.

This chain uses TRBV5-1 with TRBJ1-1; TRBD1 might be the D (5 bases). The CDR3 runs to 13 residues. Germline V gives CDR1 SGHRS, CDR2 YFSETQ. V was cut by 0 bases and J by 7 bases, with 10 bases left in between. The chain's CDR3 is CASSLVGGVEAFF. CDR3 nucleotide sequence: TGCGCCAGCAGCTTGGTGGGGGGTGTTGAAGCTTTCTTT.

The chain combines TRBV5-4 with TRBJ2-2; D not certain. Germline V lookup: CDR1 SGHNT, CDR2 YYREEE (reference sequence). The CDR3 is 14 residues long. Between the trimmed V and J ends, which lost 0 bases and 2 bases, there was a span of 5 bases. In nucleotides, the CDR3 is TGTGCCAGCAGCTTGGTTTCTAACACCGGGGAGCTGTTTTTT. Protein sequence: CASSLVSNTGELFF.

V usage is TRBV5-5 and J usage is TRBJ2-3; 7 nucleotides match TRBD1. Germline values: CDR1 SGHKS, CDR2 YYEKEE (reference sequence). The CDR3 spans 16 residues. V lost 6 bases to trimming and J lost 4 bases; unmatched junction nucleotides: 14. CDR3 DNA: TGTGCCAGCACTCCGGACAGGAGGATTCTGGCAGATACGCAGTATTTT. Translating it yields CASTPDRRILADTQYF.

This chain uses TRBV30 with TRBJ1-4; D is possibly TRBD1 (5 bases). V was pared by 5 bases and J by 10 bases, with 23 bases between. The CDR3 length is 15 residues. Germline V CDR1 and CDR2: GTSNPN, SVGIG (reference sequence). The CDR3 nucleotides are TGTGCCTGGGGTCTTATCGGGACTGCCGTCGGAAAACTGTTTTTT. Translated, it gives CAWGLIGTAVGKLFF.

J is TRBJ1-2 and V is TRBV5-5; tentatively, D is TRBD1 (6 bases). The CDR3 is 14 residues long. The germline gives CDR1 SGHKS, CDR2 YYEKEE (reference sequence). The V gene lost 4 bases and the J gene lost 2 bases, with 12 bases spanning the gap. In DNA form, the CDR3 reads TGTGCCAGCAGCCCTGGGGGGGCCAACTATGGCTACACCTTC. This encodes CASSPGGANYGYTF.

V and J are TRBV11-2 and TRBJ2-7; 12 nucleotides agree with TRBD2. Germline V gene data show CDR1 as SGHAT and CDR2 as FQNNGV. The V segment lost 0 bases and the J segment 7 bases; nucleotides outside the gene matches: 10. The CDR3 covers 17 residues. The CDR3 sequence: CASSLDEWTSGVKEQYF. The CDR3, as DNA: TGTGCCAGCAGCTTAGATGAGTGGACTAGCGGGGTAAAGGAGCAGTACTTC.

The V gene is TRBV30, the J gene TRBJ2-3, with TRBD2 identical over 7 bases. The V gene end was trimmed by 6 bases and the J gene end by 2 bases; junction bases not matched to a gene: 8. Germline loops: CDR1 GTSNPN, CDR2 SVGIG (reference sequence). This CDR3 region has 14 residues. CDR3 in amino acids: CACSLRGFTDTQYF. CDR3 DNA sequence: TGTGCCTGCTCTTTGCGGGGGTTCACAGATACGCAGTATTTT.

This rearrangement joins TRBV7-2 to TRBJ2-2; TRBD1 matches at 7 bases. CDR1 is SGHTA and CDR2 is FQGNSA in the germline V gene. V lost 0 bases to trimming and J lost 5 bases; unmatched junction nucleotides: 6. This CDR3 has 16 amino acids. The CDR3 is CASSLAQGIGTGELFF. CDR3 sequence (DNA): TGTGCCAGCAGCTTAGCACAGGGGATAGGAACCGGGGAGCTGTTTTTT.

This rearrangement joins TRBV18 to TRBJ2-6, with 8 bases fitting TRBD1. This CDR3 spans 18 amino acids. The J segment lost 1 base and the V segment lost 3 bases, leaving 8 bases of the junction unmatched. The germline V gene encodes CDR1 KGHSH and CDR2 LQKENI. For the CDR3, the DNA is TGTGCCAGCTCACCCCCGGGAACAGGGGGGTCTGGGGCCAACGTCCTGACTTTC. This codes for CASSPPGTGGSGANVLTF.

The rearrangement joins TRBV7-2 to TRBJ1-4; TRBD1 aligns across 10 bases. CDR1 and CDR2 from the germline V gene are SGHTA and FQGNSA. The CDR3 sequence is 15 residues long. V was clipped by 5 bases and J by 7 bases; unmatched bases: 7. The CDR3 DNA reads TGTGCCAGCAGCAGACAGGGGGCCGCTAGTGAAAAACTGTTTTTT. Translating gives CASSRQGAASEKLFF.